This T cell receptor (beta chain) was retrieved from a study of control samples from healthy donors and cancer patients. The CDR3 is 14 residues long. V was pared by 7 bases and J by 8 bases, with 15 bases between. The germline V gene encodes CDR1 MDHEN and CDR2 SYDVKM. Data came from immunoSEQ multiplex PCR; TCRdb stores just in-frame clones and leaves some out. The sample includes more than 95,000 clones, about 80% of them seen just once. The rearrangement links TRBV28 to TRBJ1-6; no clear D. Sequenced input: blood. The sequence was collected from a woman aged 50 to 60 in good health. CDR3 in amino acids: CASIAPENHSPLHF. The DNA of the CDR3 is TGTGCCAGCATCGCCCCGGAGAACCATTCACCCCTCCACTTT.